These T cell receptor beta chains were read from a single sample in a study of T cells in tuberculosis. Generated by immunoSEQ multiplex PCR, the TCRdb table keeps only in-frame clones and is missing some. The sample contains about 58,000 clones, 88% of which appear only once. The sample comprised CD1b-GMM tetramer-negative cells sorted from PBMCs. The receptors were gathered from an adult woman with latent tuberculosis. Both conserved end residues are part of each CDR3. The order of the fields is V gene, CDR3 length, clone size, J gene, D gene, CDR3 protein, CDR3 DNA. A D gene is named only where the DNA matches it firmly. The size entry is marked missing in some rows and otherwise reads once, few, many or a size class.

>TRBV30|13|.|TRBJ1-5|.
CAWSVQANQPQHF
TGTGCCTGGAGTGTACAGGCAAATCAGCCCCAGCATTTT
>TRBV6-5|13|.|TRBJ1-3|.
CASGGAGGNTIYF
TGTGCCAGCGGGGGCGCAGGTGGAAACACCATATATTTT
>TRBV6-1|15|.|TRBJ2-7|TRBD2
CASRTEPREAYEQYF
TGTGCCAGCAGGACGGAACCACGGGAGGCTTACGAGCAGTACTTC
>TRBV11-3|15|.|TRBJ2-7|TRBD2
CASSLPGGPIGEQYF
TGTGCCAGCAGCTTACCGGGAGGGCCTATAGGCGAGCAGTACTTC
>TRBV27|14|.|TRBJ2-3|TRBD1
CASAFRGHADTQYF
TGTGCCAGCGCCTTCAGGGGGCACGCAGATACGCAGTATTTT
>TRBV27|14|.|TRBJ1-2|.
CASSLKRTNYGYTF
TGTGCCAGCAGTTTAAAGCGAACTAACTATGGCTACACCTTC
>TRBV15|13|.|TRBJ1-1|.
CATSRGTNTEAFF
TGTGCCACCAGCAGGGGCACGAACACTGAAGCTTTCTTT
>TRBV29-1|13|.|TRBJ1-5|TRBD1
CSVSTGPWGPQHF
TGCAGCGTTTCGACAGGGCCTTGGGGGCCCCAGCATTTT
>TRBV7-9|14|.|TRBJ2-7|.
CASSPPGLSYEQYF
TGTGCCAGCAGCCCTCCGGGACTTAGCTACGAGCAGTACTTC
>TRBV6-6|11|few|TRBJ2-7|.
CASSQGGEQYF
TGTGCCAGCAGCCAGGGTGGCGAGCAGTACTTC
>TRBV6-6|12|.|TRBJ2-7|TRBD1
CASSRGLYEQYF
TGTGCCAGCAGCAGGGGGCTCTACGAGCAGTACTTC
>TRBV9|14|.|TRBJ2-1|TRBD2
CASSDSGDVNEQFF
TGTGCCAGCAGCGATAGCGGGGATGTCAATGAGCAGTTCTTC
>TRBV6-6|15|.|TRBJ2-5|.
CASSYSGGGGETQYF
TGTGCCAGCAGTTACTCTGGGGGCGGAGGAGAGACCCAGTACTTC
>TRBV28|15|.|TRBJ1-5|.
CASSLGTGSNQPQHF
TGTGCCAGCAGTTTAGGGACTGGTAGCAATCAGCCCCAGCATTTT
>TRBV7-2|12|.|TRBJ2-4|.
CASSWGQNIQYF
TGTGCCAGCAGCTGGGGCCAAAACATTCAGTACTTC
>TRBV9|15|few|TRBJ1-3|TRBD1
CASSAGDRAGNTIYF
TGTGCCAGCAGCGCAGGGGACAGGGCGGGAAACACCATATATTTT
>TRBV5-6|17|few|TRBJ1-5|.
CASSLMEGRTGNQPQHF
TGTGCCAGCAGCTTGATGGAGGGAAGGACGGGCAATCAGCCCCAGCATTTT
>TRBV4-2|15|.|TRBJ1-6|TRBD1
CASSQGPRGDSPLHF
TGTGCCAGCAGCCAAGGGCCCAGGGGGGATTCACCCCTCCACTTT
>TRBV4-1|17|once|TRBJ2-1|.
CASTQAPGDQVYNEQFF
TGCGCCAGCACCCAAGCTCCGGGGGATCAAGTGTACAATGAGCAGTTCTTC
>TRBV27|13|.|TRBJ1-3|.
CASSFSSGNTIYF
TGTGCCAGCAGTTTTAGCTCTGGAAACACCATATATTTT
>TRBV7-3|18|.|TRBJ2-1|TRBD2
CASSPIRASGGSYNEQFF
TGTGCCAGCAGCCCGATCCGTGCTAGCGGGGGCTCCTACAATGAGCAGTTCTTC
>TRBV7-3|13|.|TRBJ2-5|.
CASSLSAKETQYF
TGTGCCAGCAGCTTAAGCGCTAAAGAGACCCAGTACTTC
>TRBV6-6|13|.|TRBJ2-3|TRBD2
CASGVGGIDTQYF
TGTGCCAGCGGGGTGGGAGGGATAGATACGCAGTATTTT
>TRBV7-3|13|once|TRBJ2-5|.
CASSLTPRETQYF
TGTGCCAGCAGCTTAACTCCTAGGGAGACCCAGTACTTC
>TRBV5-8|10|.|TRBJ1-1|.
CASRDYEAFF
TGTGCCAGCCGGGATTATGAAGCTTTCTTT
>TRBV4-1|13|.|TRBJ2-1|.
CASSQDPNNEQFF
TGCGCCAGCAGCCAAGACCCCAACAATGAGCAGTTCTTC
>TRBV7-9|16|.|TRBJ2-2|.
CASSSAGSSDTGELFF
TGTGCCAGCAGCTCCGCCGGGAGCTCGGACACCGGGGAGCTGTTTTTT
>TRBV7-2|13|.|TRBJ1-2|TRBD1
CASRSGGAIGYTF
TGTGCCAGCAGGTCAGGGGGCGCCATTGGCTACACCTTC
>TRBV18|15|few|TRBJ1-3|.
CASSPPMAHGNTIYF
TGTGCCAGCTCACCACCCATGGCACATGGAAACACCATATATTTT
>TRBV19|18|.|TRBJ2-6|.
CASSIVQGQPSGANVLTF
TGTGCCAGTAGTATAGTCCAGGGCCAACCTTCTGGGGCCAACGTCCTGACTTTC
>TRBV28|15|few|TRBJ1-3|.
CASTQGGPSGNTIYF
TGTGCCAGCACTCAGGGCGGACCCTCTGGAAACACCATATATTTT
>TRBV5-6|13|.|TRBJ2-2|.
CASSWGTPGELFF
TGTGCCAGCAGCTGGGGGACACCCGGGGAGCTGTTTTTT
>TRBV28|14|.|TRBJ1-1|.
CASSPPGVNTEAFF
TGTGCCAGCAGTCCCCCAGGGGTGAACACTGAAGCTTTCTTT
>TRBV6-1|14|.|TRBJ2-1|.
CASSEALTDNEQFF
TGTGCCAGCAGTGAAGCTTTAACAGACAATGAGCAGTTCTTC
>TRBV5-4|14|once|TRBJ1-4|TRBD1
CASSRDRVNEKLFF
TGTGCCAGCAGCCGGGACAGGGTTAATGAAAAACTGTTTTTT
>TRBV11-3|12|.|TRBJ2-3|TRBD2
CASSSSGRKQYF
TGTGCCAGCAGCTCTAGCGGGAGGAAGCAGTATTTT